This entry lists 2 T cell receptor beta chains sequenced from one sample in a study of blood T cell repertoires in COVID-19. Assay used: immunoSEQ multiplex PCR; TCRdb lists only in-frame clones, some missing. The data show tens of thousands of clones, approximately 89% seen once. Material: peripheral blood. The receptors derive from a man between 60 and 75 years old with acute or convalescent COVID-19.

This rearrangement joins TRBV24-1 to TRBJ2-3; 12 nucleotides align to TRBD2. CDR1 is KGHDR and CDR2 is SFDVKD in the germline V gene. This CDR3 is 17 amino acids long. Trimming removed 4 bases from V and 7 bases from J; junction bases left unmatched: 11. Written as DNA, the CDR3 is TGTGCCACCAGTGACCCCGCGACTAGCGGGAGCTCTTATACGCAGTATTTT. Translated: CATSDPATSGSSYTQYF.

This chain joins TRBV15 and TRBJ2-5; 7 nucleotides agree with TRBD2. CDR3 length: 18 amino acids. Germline assignment: CDR1 LNHNV and CDR2 YYDKDF (reference sequence). V gave up 2 bases and J gave up 5 bases; unmatched junction bases: 17. The CDR3 DNA sequence: TGTGCCACCAGCAGAAATCCTCCACGGCGGGGGAGCGATGAGACCCAGTACTTC. Translating it yields CATSRNPPRRGSDETQYF. Based on the CDR3 plus reference TRBV15 and TRBJ2-5, the full variable domain is DAMVIQNPRYQVTQFGKPVTLSCSQTLNHNVMYWYQQKSSQAPKLLFHYYDKDFNNEADTPDNFQSRRPNTSFCFLDIRSPGLGDTAMYLCATSRNPPRRGSDETQYFGPGTRLLVL.